This is a list of T cell receptor beta chains from one sample in a study of cytomegalovirus exposure and HLA in healthy donors. Sequenced by immunoSEQ multiplex PCR; TCRdb stores in-frame clones only, minus some. Of fewer than 200,000 clones listed, 80% to 90% were seen once; the top ten hold 7%. Sequenced sample: PBMCs. All receptors come from a woman aged 25 to 39 in good health and CMV-seropositive. CDR3s include the opening cysteine and the closing phenylalanine or tryptophan. The D gene is left open where the match is weak. Some rows have no size entry. The others give once, few or many, or a class for an expanded clone.

CDR3nt: TGTGCCAGCAGTCCCATACAGGGTACTGAAGCTTTCTTT; CDR3aa: CASSPIQGTEAFF; abundance: NA; v_gene: TRBV6-6; j_gene: TRBJ1-1; len: 13; d_gene: NA
CDR3nt: TGTGCCTGCCAGGGGGGTACCACAGGTGGCTACACCTTC; CDR3aa: CACQGGTTGGYTF; abundance: NA; v_gene: TRBV30; j_gene: TRBJ1-2; len: 13; d_gene: TRBD1
CDR3nt: TGTGCCAGCAGTTACTCGGGGGGGGCGCAAGGCTACACCTTC; CDR3aa: CASSYSGGAQGYTF; abundance: NA; v_gene: TRBV6-7; j_gene: TRBJ1-2; len: 14; d_gene: NA
CDR3nt: TGTGCCAGCACATATAGGAGCTCTGGGGCCAACGTCCTGACTTTC; CDR3aa: CASTYRSSGANVLTF; abundance: NA; v_gene: TRBV9; j_gene: TRBJ2-6; len: 15; d_gene: NA
CDR3nt: TGTGCCAGCAGCTATCAACAGGGGCAAGAGACCCAGTACTTC; CDR3aa: CASSYQQGQETQYF; abundance: NA; v_gene: TRBV7-2; j_gene: TRBJ2-5; len: 14; d_gene: TRBD1
CDR3nt: TGTGCCAGCAGCCTAACAGGGGGAGGCACCGGGGAGCTGTTTTTT; CDR3aa: CASSLTGGGTGELFF; abundance: NA; v_gene: TRBV5-6; j_gene: TRBJ2-2; len: 15; d_gene: TRBD1
CDR3nt: TGTGCCAGCAGCTTGGTGGGAGGGCCGGCCTCCTACGAGCAGTACTTC; CDR3aa: CASSLVGGPASYEQYF; abundance: few; v_gene: TRBV5-4; j_gene: TRBJ2-7; len: 16; d_gene: TRBD2
CDR3nt: TGCAGTTCAGGCACTTATGAAAAACTGTTTTTT; CDR3aa: CSSGTYEKLFF; abundance: NA; v_gene: TRBV20-1; j_gene: TRBJ1-4; len: 11; d_gene: NA
CDR3nt: TGTGCCAGCAGCTTAGGGGGGGGCTCCTACGAGCAGTACTTC; CDR3aa: CASSLGGGSYEQYF; abundance: NA; v_gene: TRBV7-9; j_gene: TRBJ2-7; len: 14; d_gene: TRBD2
CDR3nt: TGTGCCAGCAGCCCCCCTTCGAGGGCCTACGAGCAGTACTTC; CDR3aa: CASSPPSRAYEQYF; abundance: NA; v_gene: TRBV5-4; j_gene: TRBJ2-7; len: 14; d_gene: NA
CDR3nt: TGTGCCAGCAGCCCGCCCGGGATGCTCTATGGCTACACCTTC; CDR3aa: CASSPPGMLYGYTF; abundance: NA; v_gene: TRBV27; j_gene: TRBJ1-2; len: 14; d_gene: NA
CDR3nt: TGTGCCAGCAGCTTTTTCCGGACAGGGAGTGAGCAGTTCTTC; CDR3aa: CASSFFRTGSEQFF; abundance: NA; v_gene: TRBV11-1; j_gene: TRBJ2-1; len: 14; d_gene: TRBD1
CDR3nt: TGTGCCAGCAGCGCCGGACTAGCCTACGAGCAGTACTTC; CDR3aa: CASSAGLAYEQYF; abundance: NA; v_gene: TRBV9; j_gene: TRBJ2-7; len: 13; d_gene: TRBD2
CDR3nt: TGTGCCATCAGTGAGAGGGGGGGAGATACGCAGTATTTT; CDR3aa: CAISERGGDTQYF; abundance: once; v_gene: TRBV10-3; j_gene: TRBJ2-3; len: 13; d_gene: NA
CDR3nt: TGTGCCAGTTCCTTCAGGGGGCAAAGTAGAAACACCATATATTTT; CDR3aa: CASSFRGQSRNTIYF; abundance: NA; v_gene: TRBV6-5; j_gene: TRBJ1-3; len: 15; d_gene: TRBD1
CDR3nt: TGCGCCAGCAGCCCTTTGACAGGGGTGGGGCAGTACTTC; CDR3aa: CASSPLTGVGQYF; abundance: NA; v_gene: TRBV10-1; j_gene: TRBJ2-5; len: 13; d_gene: TRBD1
CDR3nt: TGTGCCAGCAGCCGACAACCCAATCAGCCCCAGCATTTT; CDR3aa: CASSRQPNQPQHF; abundance: NA; v_gene: TRBV7-3; j_gene: TRBJ1-5; len: 13; d_gene: NA
CDR3nt: TGCAGCGTTGCAGGCCCGGCAGGAAACACCATATATTTT; CDR3aa: CSVAGPAGNTIYF; abundance: NA; v_gene: TRBV29-1; j_gene: TRBJ1-3; len: 13; d_gene: NA
CDR3nt: TGTGCCAGTAGTATGGGCGGGGGAACTGAAGCTTTCTTT; CDR3aa: CASSMGGGTEAFF; abundance: NA; v_gene: TRBV19; j_gene: TRBJ1-1; len: 13; d_gene: NA
CDR3nt: TGTGCCAGCAGTGATGGTATCAGTACAGAAAAACTGTTTTTT; CDR3aa: CASSDGISTEKLFF; abundance: once; v_gene: TRBV2; j_gene: TRBJ1-4; len: 14; d_gene: NA
CDR3nt: TGTGCCAGCAGTTACTCGAGTCAGAACACCGGGGAGCTGTTTTTT; CDR3aa: CASSYSSQNTGELFF; abundance: NA; v_gene: TRBV6-5; j_gene: TRBJ2-2; len: 15; d_gene: NA
CDR3nt: TGTGCCAGCAGCTTAGGTCGCGGGACAGGGGGCAATGAGCAGTTCTTC; CDR3aa: CASSLGRGTGGNEQFF; abundance: NA; v_gene: TRBV11-3; j_gene: TRBJ2-1; len: 16; d_gene: TRBD1
CDR3nt: TGTGCCAGCGGCCGGGATAGAGGCTACGAGCAGTACTTC; CDR3aa: CASGRDRGYEQYF; abundance: NA; v_gene: TRBV6-5; j_gene: TRBJ2-7; len: 13; d_gene: NA
CDR3nt: TGTGCCAGCAGCTACTACTACGAGCAGTACTTC; CDR3aa: CASSYYYEQYF; abundance: NA; v_gene: TRBV5-8; j_gene: TRBJ2-7; len: 11; d_gene: NA
CDR3nt: TGTGCCAGTATGAGGGACAGCTCCTATAATTCACCCCTCCACTTT; CDR3aa: CASMRDSSYNSPLHF; abundance: NA; v_gene: TRBV19; j_gene: TRBJ1-6; len: 15; d_gene: TRBD1
CDR3nt: TGTGCCAGTAGTATTCTCCCTTCAGGGGCAGGGGAGCAGTACTTC; CDR3aa: CASSILPSGAGEQYF; abundance: NA; v_gene: TRBV19; j_gene: TRBJ2-7; len: 15; d_gene: NA
CDR3nt: TGTGCCAGCAGCTCTTCCCAAGAGACCCAGTACTTC; CDR3aa: CASSSSQETQYF; abundance: NA; v_gene: TRBV7-2; j_gene: TRBJ2-5; len: 12; d_gene: NA
CDR3nt: TGTGCCAGCAGTCTAAGTCCTTATGGCTACACCTTC; CDR3aa: CASSLSPYGYTF; abundance: NA; v_gene: TRBV2; j_gene: TRBJ1-2; len: 12; d_gene: NA
CDR3nt: TGTGCCAGCAGCCTATTAGCGGGCTCGAACACCGGGGAGCTGTTTTTT; CDR3aa: CASSLLAGSNTGELFF; abundance: NA; v_gene: TRBV7-3; j_gene: TRBJ2-2; len: 16; d_gene: TRBD2
CDR3nt: TGTGCCAGCAGCTTAGCCCCAGACAATGAGCAGTTCTTC; CDR3aa: CASSLAPDNEQFF; abundance: NA; v_gene: TRBV7-8; j_gene: TRBJ2-1; len: 13; d_gene: NA
CDR3nt: TGTGCCAGCGGACGGGATTTCACCCTCACTGAAGCTTTCTTT; CDR3aa: CASGRDFTLTEAFF; abundance: NA; v_gene: TRBV2; j_gene: TRBJ1-1; len: 14; d_gene: NA
CDR3nt: TGTGCCATCAGTTCCGGGACAGAGCAGTTCTTC; CDR3aa: CAISSGTEQFF; abundance: NA; v_gene: TRBV10-3; j_gene: TRBJ2-1; len: 11; d_gene: NA
CDR3nt: TGTGCCAGCAGCGCAAGACAGGACGCTGAAGCTTTCTTT; CDR3aa: CASSARQDAEAFF; abundance: NA; v_gene: TRBV7-9; j_gene: TRBJ1-1; len: 13; d_gene: NA
CDR3nt: TGTGCCAGCAGCCGCACGGGGACAGAAGGACATACGCAGTATTTT; CDR3aa: CASSRTGTEGHTQYF; abundance: few; v_gene: TRBV27; j_gene: TRBJ2-3; len: 15; d_gene: TRBD1
CDR3nt: TGTGCCAGCAGCTTGAGGGGGGGGTCCACAGATACGCAGTATTTT; CDR3aa: CASSLRGGSTDTQYF; abundance: NA; v_gene: TRBV7-2; j_gene: TRBJ2-3; len: 15; d_gene: NA
CDR3nt: TGCGCCAGCAGCTTGGCCGGGACAGGGTCAGCTGAAGCTTTCTTT; CDR3aa: CASSLAGTGSAEAFF; abundance: NA; v_gene: TRBV5-1; j_gene: TRBJ1-1; len: 15; d_gene: TRBD1
CDR3nt: TGCGCCAGCAGCCCGGGTGGCGGTTCACCCCTCCACTTT; CDR3aa: CASSPGGGSPLHF; abundance: NA; v_gene: TRBV4-3; j_gene: TRBJ1-6; len: 13; d_gene: NA
CDR3nt: TGTGCCAGCAGTCCGACGACAGGGCTCAAAAGCCAGCAGTACTTC; CDR3aa: CASSPTTGLKSQQYF; abundance: NA; v_gene: TRBV6-5; j_gene: TRBJ2-7; len: 15; d_gene: TRBD1
CDR3nt: TGTGCCAGCAGCTTTGGAGCAGCCTACGAGCAGTACTTC; CDR3aa: CASSFGAAYEQYF; abundance: NA; v_gene: TRBV7-2; j_gene: TRBJ2-7; len: 13; d_gene: NA
CDR3nt: TGCGCCAGCAGCCCGGGACAGGGACTGAAGGGGGCCAACGTCCTGACTTTC; CDR3aa: CASSPGQGLKGANVLTF; abundance: NA; v_gene: TRBV5-1; j_gene: TRBJ2-6; len: 17; d_gene: TRBD1
CDR3nt: TGTGCCAGCAGTTTAGCGACCGGGACAGGGACCTACGAGCAGTACTTC; CDR3aa: CASSLATGTGTYEQYF; abundance: NA; v_gene: TRBV28; j_gene: TRBJ2-7; len: 16; d_gene: TRBD1
CDR3nt: TGTGCCAGCAGTGAATGGGAGCCTAACTATGGCTACACCTTC; CDR3aa: CASSEWEPNYGYTF; abundance: NA; v_gene: TRBV6-1; j_gene: TRBJ1-2; len: 14; d_gene: NA
CDR3nt: TGCGCCAGCAGCCAAGATGGGCAGGGGGATCAGCCCCAGCATTTT; CDR3aa: CASSQDGQGDQPQHF; abundance: NA; v_gene: TRBV4-3; j_gene: TRBJ1-5; len: 15; d_gene: TRBD1
CDR3nt: TGTGCCAGCAGCGTTTATCAAGCCGTATCCTACACCTTC; CDR3aa: CASSVYQAVSYTF; abundance: NA; v_gene: TRBV28; j_gene: TRBJ1-2; len: 13; d_gene: NA
CDR3nt: TGTGCCAGCAGTTTCGCGGGGGGGACCTACGAGCAGTACTTC; CDR3aa: CASSFAGGTYEQYF; abundance: few; v_gene: TRBV7-8; j_gene: TRBJ2-7; len: 14; d_gene: TRBD2
CDR3nt: TGCGCCAGCAGCCTAGCGACTTTTGGAGACACTGAAGCTTTCTTT; CDR3aa: CASSLATFGDTEAFF; abundance: NA; v_gene: TRBV5-1; j_gene: TRBJ1-1; len: 15; d_gene: NA
CDR3nt: TGTGCCAGCAGCTTAACCAAGCGGGACACGTGGACTGAAGCTTTCTTT; CDR3aa: CASSLTKRDTWTEAFF; abundance: NA; v_gene: TRBV11-2; j_gene: TRBJ1-1; len: 16; d_gene: NA
CDR3nt: TGTGCCACCAGCAGTGCTACGGGGGGAATGACAGATACGCAGTATTTT; CDR3aa: CATSSATGGMTDTQYF; abundance: NA; v_gene: TRBV15; j_gene: TRBJ2-3; len: 16; d_gene: TRBD2
CDR3nt: TGTGCCAGCAGCCGTGACAGGACACAAGGCTACGAGCAGTACTTC; CDR3aa: CASSRDRTQGYEQYF; abundance: NA; v_gene: TRBV7-2; j_gene: TRBJ2-7; len: 15; d_gene: NA
CDR3nt: TGTGCCAGCAGCCCAATTAGTGGGGGGGTCAAAGAGCAGTACTTC; CDR3aa: CASSPISGGVKEQYF; abundance: NA; v_gene: TRBV7-9; j_gene: TRBJ2-7; len: 15; d_gene: TRBD2
CDR3nt: TGTGCCAGCTTTAGGGGAACGAGTGAAAAACTGTTTTTT; CDR3aa: CASFRGTSEKLFF; abundance: NA; v_gene: TRBV18; j_gene: TRBJ1-4; len: 13; d_gene: NA
CDR3nt: TGTGCCAGCTCACCACCCTATTACAGGGAGGGGAGGATTGAAGCTTTCTTT; CDR3aa: CASSPPYYREGRIEAFF; abundance: NA; v_gene: TRBV18; j_gene: TRBJ1-1; len: 17; d_gene: NA
CDR3nt: TGTGCCAGCTTAAACACCTACTACGAGCAGTACTTC; CDR3aa: CASLNTYYEQYF; abundance: NA; v_gene: TRBV28; j_gene: TRBJ2-7; len: 12; d_gene: NA
CDR3nt: TGTGCCAGCAGTTTATCGTGGAGGGGTCCCTACGAGCAGTACTTC; CDR3aa: CASSLSWRGPYEQYF; abundance: few; v_gene: TRBV27; j_gene: TRBJ2-7; len: 15; d_gene: NA
CDR3nt: TGCAGTGCTAGAGATCAGGGAGCTTTCTTT; CDR3aa: CSARDQGAFF; abundance: NA; v_gene: TRBV20-1; j_gene: TRBJ1-1; len: 10; d_gene: NA
CDR3nt: TGTGCCATCAGTTCTCAGGGAAACTCTGGAAACACCATATATTTT; CDR3aa: CAISSQGNSGNTIYF; abundance: NA; v_gene: TRBV10-3; j_gene: TRBJ1-3; len: 15; d_gene: NA
CDR3nt: TGTGCCATCAGTGATAGGACAGGGCCCCTCTATGGCTACACCTTC; CDR3aa: CAISDRTGPLYGYTF; abundance: once; v_gene: TRBV10-3; j_gene: TRBJ1-2; len: 15; d_gene: TRBD1
CDR3nt: TGTGCCAGCAGCTTAGCGGGCTTCTATGGCTACACCTTC; CDR3aa: CASSLAGFYGYTF; abundance: NA; v_gene: TRBV7-9; j_gene: TRBJ1-2; len: 13; d_gene: NA